Listed below are T cell receptor beta chains from one sample, sequenced in a study of CD8+ T cells in alopecia areata. TCRdb's table, derived via immunoSEQ multiplex PCR, lists solely in-frame clones and lacks some. This repertoire shows about 180,000 clones, approximately 50% found once; its top ten account for 10%. This material consisted of CD8+ T cells sorted from blood, taken at approximately week 52, from a patient treated with tofacitinib. These receptors came from a human donor with alopecia areata. CDR3s include the opening cysteine and the closing phenylalanine or tryptophan. The order of the fields is D gene, J gene, clone size, V gene, CDR3 protein, CDR3 DNA. The D gene is left open where the match is weak. Only part of the rows carry a size: once, few, many, or a class if the clone is expanded.

.,TRBJ2-7,.,TRBV6-5,CASSSPPGAEAYEQYF,TGTGCCAGCAGTTCACCCCCCGGGGCGGAAGCCTACGAGCAGTACTTC
TRBD1,TRBJ2-5,.,TRBV6-1,CASRRTGAETQYF,TGTGCCAGCAGAAGGACAGGGGCAGAGACCCAGTACTTC
.,TRBJ1-1,few,TRBV11-2,CASSLGARTEAFF,TGTGCCAGCAGCTTGGGGGCGCGGACTGAAGCTTTCTTT
TRBD1,TRBJ1-2,.,TRBV4-1,CASSQPKDRGFGYTF,TGCGCCAGCAGCCAGCCCAAGGACAGGGGGTTTGGCTACACCTTC
.,TRBJ2-1,.,TRBV4-3,CASSQDSRPAYNEQFF,TGCGCCAGCAGCCAAGATTCGCGCCCTGCCTACAATGAGCAGTTCTTC
.,TRBJ2-1,.,TRBV5-6,CASSPFTFWNEQFF,TGTGCCAGCAGCCCGTTTACCTTCTGGAATGAGCAGTTCTTC
TRBD2,TRBJ2-1,.,TRBV5-1,CASSAASGGLTGNEQFF,TGCGCCAGCAGCGCGGCTAGCGGGGGACTTACGGGGAATGAGCAGTTCTTC
.,TRBJ1-2,few,TRBV18,CASSRGEANYGYTF,TGTGCCAGCTCACGCGGCGAGGCGAACTATGGCTACACCTTC
.,TRBJ1-5,few,TRBV7-9,CASSLGGTNQPQHF,TGTGCCAGCAGCTTAGGGGGGACCAATCAGCCCCAGCATTTT
TRBD1,TRBJ2-7,.,TRBV30,CAWAADRAGRVQYF,TGTGCCTGGGCCGCGGACAGGGCTGGGCGGGTGCAGTACTTC
.,TRBJ2-2,.,TRBV30,CAGRRNTGELFF,TGTGCCGGCCGCAGGAACACCGGGGAGCTGTTTTTT
.,TRBJ2-1,.,TRBV27,CASTSRGYNEQFF,TGTGCCAGCACCTCTAGGGGGTACAATGAGCAGTTCTTC
.,TRBJ2-1,few,TRBV14,CASSQDMGEEQFF,TGTGCCAGCAGCCAAGATATGGGAGAGGAGCAGTTCTTC
TRBD2,TRBJ2-5,few,TRBV4-1,CASSQVLGEGKETQYF,TGCGCCAGCAGCCAAGTGCTCGGGGAGGGAAAAGAGACCCAGTACTTC
.,TRBJ1-2,.,TRBV29-1,CSVDWPSYGYTF,TGCAGCGTTGATTGGCCGTCCTATGGCTACACCTTC
.,TRBJ2-7,.,TRBV27,CASSPQGPYEQYF,TGTGCCAGCAGCCCCCAGGGGCCCTACGAGCAGTACTTC
TRBD1,TRBJ2-7,.,TRBV27,CASSLSLGQGPYEQYF,TGTGCCAGCAGTTTATCGCTGGGACAGGGGCCCTACGAGCAGTACTTC
.,TRBJ2-3,.,TRBV29-1,CSVSPDDTQYF,TGCAGCGTTTCGCCGGACGATACGCAGTATTTT
.,TRBJ1-1,many,TRBV29-1,CSGLNTEAFF,TGCAGCGGGCTCAACACTGAAGCTTTCTTT
.,TRBJ2-3,.,TRBV15,CATSSGGLGPSTDTQYF,TGTGCCACCAGCAGCGGAGGGCTGGGGCCCAGCACAGATACGCAGTATTTT
.,TRBJ1-3,.,TRBV29-1,CSSQGSGNTIYF,TGCAGCTCTCAGGGATCTGGAAACACCATATATTTT
.,TRBJ2-7,.,TRBV4-1,CASSQEKGSSYEQYF,TGCGCCAGCAGCCAAGAGAAGGGCAGCTCCTACGAGCAGTACTTC
.,TRBJ2-7,.,TRBV6-5,CASSYGGAPHEQYF,TGTGCCAGCAGTTACGGGGGGGCCCCCCACGAGCAGTACTTC
.,TRBJ1-4,.,TRBV27,CASSLTGGGKLFF,TGTGCCAGCAGTTTGACAGGTGGGGGAAAACTGTTTTTT
.,TRBJ1-1,.,TRBV29-1,CSAQDPNTEAFF,TGCAGCGCCCAAGATCCGAACACTGAAGCTTTCTTT
TRBD1,TRBJ2-7,few,TRBV27,CASSSDRGPYEQYF,TGTGCCAGCAGCTCAGACAGGGGGCCGTACGAGCAGTACTTC
.,TRBJ2-1,few,TRBV19,CASNHRPGFGAYNEQFF,TGTGCCAGTAACCATAGGCCGGGGTTTGGGGCCTACAATGAGCAGTTCTTC
.,TRBJ2-5,.,TRBV25-1,CASSDSPSETQYF,TGTGCCAGCAGTGATTCCCCCAGTGAGACCCAGTACTTC
TRBD2,TRBJ2-3,.,TRBV9,CASSDGTSGGDTQYF,TGTGCCAGCAGCGACGGGACTAGCGGGGGAGATACGCAGTATTTT